These T cell receptor beta chains were read from a single sample in a study of vaccination effects on CD4 cells after COVID-19. The repertoire was sequenced with immunoSEQ multiplex PCR; TCRdb's copy has only in-frame clones and lacks some. The sample consists of around 26,000 clones, approximately 69% of them appearing once. No antigen has been assigned to these receptors. The sequenced sample was CD4+ T cells from PBMCs cultured with SARS-CoV-2 spike peptides, obtained after COVID-19 vaccination. These receptors were taken from a human donor who received a COVID-19 vaccine. Both conserved end residues are part of each CDR3. Fields, in order: V gene, D gene, J gene, clone size, CDR3 protein, CDR3 DNA. A D gene is named only where the DNA matches it firmly. Size is omitted from some rows. Given values are once, few, many or a class for expanded clones.

v_call: TRBV3-1/TRBV3-2; d_call: .; j_call: TRBJ2-2; clone_size: .; cdr3_aa: CASSLLNTGELFF; cdr3_nt: TGTGCCAGCAGCCTACTGAACACCGGGGAGCTGTTTTTT
v_call: TRBV14; d_call: TRBD1; j_call: TRBJ2-7; clone_size: .; cdr3_aa: CASSHFGQGVHEQYF; cdr3_nt: TGTGCCAGCAGCCATTTCGGACAGGGGGTCCACGAGCAGTACTTC
v_call: TRBV11-3; d_call: .; j_call: TRBJ2-3; clone_size: few; cdr3_aa: CASSQSGTDTQYF; cdr3_nt: TGTGCCAGCAGTCAAAGTGGCACAGATACGCAGTATTTT
v_call: TRBV7-9; d_call: .; j_call: TRBJ2-1; clone_size: .; cdr3_aa: CASSSRRSAINEQFF; cdr3_nt: TGTGCCAGCAGCTCGAGACGGTCCGCGATCAATGAGCAGTTCTTC
v_call: TRBV11-2; d_call: .; j_call: TRBJ2-2; clone_size: .; cdr3_aa: CASSLNRRTGELFF; cdr3_nt: TGTGCCAGCAGCTTGAACAGGAGAACCGGGGAGCTGTTTTTT
v_call: TRBV6-5; d_call: TRBD1; j_call: TRBJ1-6; clone_size: few; cdr3_aa: CASRQGQGDSPLHF; cdr3_nt: TGTGCCAGCAGGCAGGGACAGGGGGATTCACCCCTCCACTTT
v_call: TRBV10-3; d_call: .; j_call: TRBJ2-7; clone_size: .; cdr3_aa: CAISLGRGDEQYF; cdr3_nt: TGTGCCATCAGTTTAGGAAGGGGGGACGAGCAGTACTTC
v_call: TRBV3-1/TRBV3-2; d_call: TRBD2; j_call: TRBJ2-1; clone_size: .; cdr3_aa: CASSQDLAGDLMLDEQFF; cdr3_nt: TGTGCCAGCAGCCAAGATCTAGCGGGGGACCTCATGTTGGATGAGCAGTTCTTC
v_call: TRBV13; d_call: TRBD2; j_call: TRBJ2-5; clone_size: .; cdr3_aa: CASSFSPGLAGGEETQYF; cdr3_nt: TGTGCCAGCAGCTTCTCTCCGGGACTAGCGGGGGGGGAAGAGACCCAGTACTTC
v_call: TRBV12-5; d_call: TRBD1; j_call: TRBJ2-7; clone_size: .; cdr3_aa: CASGLGRLLLDRVDEQYF; cdr3_nt: TGTGCTAGTGGTTTGGGACGCCTCCTTTTAGACAGGGTTGACGAGCAGTACTTC
v_call: TRBV3-1/TRBV3-2; d_call: TRBD1; j_call: TRBJ1-1; clone_size: .; cdr3_aa: CASSKGQGLKPTEAFF; cdr3_nt: TGTGCCAGCAGCAAAGGACAGGGATTGAAACCCACTGAAGCTTTCTTT
v_call: TRBV6-5; d_call: .; j_call: TRBJ1-1; clone_size: .; cdr3_aa: CASSYGGSLRAEAFF; cdr3_nt: TGTGCCAGCAGTTACGGGGGATCACTTCGCGCTGAAGCTTTCTTT
v_call: TRBV6-6; d_call: .; j_call: TRBJ2-5; clone_size: .; cdr3_aa: CASSYPGETQYF; cdr3_nt: TGTGCCAGCAGTTACCCGGGGGAGACCCAGTACTTC
v_call: TRBV10-1; d_call: TRBD1; j_call: TRBJ2-1; clone_size: .; cdr3_aa: CASSLGTGRFNEQFF; cdr3_nt: TGCGCCAGCAGCCTGGGGACAGGAAGATTCAATGAGCAGTTCTTC
v_call: TRBV6-5; d_call: TRBD1; j_call: TRBJ1-2; clone_size: .; cdr3_aa: CASSYSTGDFNYGYTF; cdr3_nt: TGTGCCAGCAGTTACTCGACAGGGGACTTTAACTATGGCTACACCTTC
v_call: TRBV10-3; d_call: .; j_call: TRBJ2-1; clone_size: few; cdr3_aa: CAISENPRDTISYNEQFF; cdr3_nt: TGTGCCATCAGTGAGAATCCCCGGGACACGATTTCCTACAATGAGCAGTTCTTC
v_call: TRBV18; d_call: .; j_call: TRBJ2-2; clone_size: once; cdr3_aa: CASSPPIRTGELFF; cdr3_nt: TGTGCCAGCTCACCACCGATAAGGACCGGGGAGCTGTTTTTT
v_call: TRBV19; d_call: .; j_call: TRBJ1-6; clone_size: .; cdr3_aa: CARTPHASGSPLHF; cdr3_nt: TGTGCCAGAACCCCCCACGCTTCAGGTTCACCCCTCCACTTT
v_call: TRBV2; d_call: .; j_call: TRBJ2-1; clone_size: .; cdr3_aa: CASSSNRVPYNEQFF; cdr3_nt: TGTGCCAGCAGTTCCAACAGGGTGCCCTACAATGAGCAGTTCTTC
v_call: TRBV11-2; d_call: .; j_call: TRBJ1-1; clone_size: .; cdr3_aa: CASSFDTGTTEAFF; cdr3_nt: TGTGCCAGCAGCTTTGATACAGGTACCACTGAAGCTTTCTTT
v_call: TRBV5-4; d_call: .; j_call: TRBJ1-1; clone_size: few; cdr3_aa: CASSLTQGNTEAFF; cdr3_nt: TGTGCCAGCAGCTTGACACAGGGGAACACTGAAGCTTTCTTT
v_call: TRBV9; d_call: TRBD2; j_call: TRBJ2-3; clone_size: .; cdr3_aa: CASSYGGVTDTQYF; cdr3_nt: TGTGCCAGCAGCTATGGGGGGGTCACAGATACGCAGTATTTT
v_call: TRBV2; d_call: .; j_call: TRBJ2-7; clone_size: few; cdr3_aa: CASTRSLYEQYF; cdr3_nt: TGTGCCAGCACGAGGAGTTTGTACGAGCAGTACTTC
v_call: TRBV18; d_call: .; j_call: TRBJ2-3; clone_size: .; cdr3_aa: CASSPTGTDTQYF; cdr3_nt: TGTGCCAGCTCACCAACTGGCACAGATACGCAGTATTTT
v_call: TRBV30; d_call: .; j_call: TRBJ2-5; clone_size: .; cdr3_aa: CAWSRGGETQYF; cdr3_nt: TGTGCCTGGTCCAGGGGAGGAGAGACCCAGTACTTC
v_call: TRBV12-5; d_call: TRBD2; j_call: TRBJ2-5; clone_size: once; cdr3_aa: CASGDRPPAGGGETQYF; cdr3_nt: TGTGCTAGTGGGGACAGGCCTCCAGCGGGAGGCGGGGAGACCCAGTACTTC
v_call: TRBV10-2; d_call: TRBD1; j_call: TRBJ2-1; clone_size: .; cdr3_aa: CASRATGDLYNEQFF; cdr3_nt: TGCGCCAGCAGGGCTACAGGGGACCTTTACAATGAGCAGTTCTTC
v_call: TRBV10-1; d_call: .; j_call: TRBJ2-1; clone_size: .; cdr3_aa: CASSEFSGTSNEQFF; cdr3_nt: TGCGCCAGCAGTGAGTTTTCCGGGACTTCCAATGAGCAGTTCTTC
v_call: TRBV27; d_call: TRBD1; j_call: TRBJ1-5; clone_size: few; cdr3_aa: CASSRDRGQPQHF; cdr3_nt: TGTGCCAGCAGCCGGGACAGGGGTCAGCCCCAGCATTTT
v_call: TRBV21-1; d_call: .; j_call: TRBJ1-2; clone_size: few; cdr3_aa: CASSKDNYGYTF; cdr3_nt: TGTGCCAGCAGCAAAGATAACTATGGCTACACCTTC
v_call: TRBV7-9; d_call: .; j_call: TRBJ1-6; clone_size: .; cdr3_aa: CASSLASANSPLHF; cdr3_nt: TGTGCCAGCAGCTTGGCGTCAGCCAATTCACCCCTCCACTTT
v_call: TRBV5-8; d_call: .; j_call: TRBJ1-2; clone_size: .; cdr3_aa: CASSLQGPYYGYTF; cdr3_nt: TGTGCCAGCAGCTTACAGGGACCTTACTATGGCTACACCTTC
v_call: TRBV11-2; d_call: TRBD1; j_call: TRBJ1-5; clone_size: .; cdr3_aa: CASGRQGQPQHF; cdr3_nt: TGTGCCAGCGGAAGACAGGGTCAGCCCCAGCATTTT
v_call: TRBV28; d_call: TRBD1; j_call: TRBJ2-6; clone_size: once; cdr3_aa: CASSFGPGGPGANVLTF; cdr3_nt: TGTGCCAGCAGTTTCGGTCCAGGGGGACCTGGGGCCAACGTCCTGACTTTC
v_call: TRBV27; d_call: .; j_call: TRBJ2-3; clone_size: .; cdr3_aa: CASSLSWGPGADTQYF; cdr3_nt: TGTGCCAGCAGTTTATCTTGGGGGCCGGGGGCAGATACGCAGTATTTT
v_call: TRBV25-1; d_call: TRBD1; j_call: TRBJ2-1; clone_size: .; cdr3_aa: CASSPGTGDNEQFF; cdr3_nt: TGTGCCAGCAGTCCCGGGACAGGGGACAATGAGCAGTTCTTC
v_call: TRBV1; d_call: .; j_call: TRBJ1-2; clone_size: .; cdr3_aa: CTSSQIRINYGYTF; cdr3_nt: TGCACCAGCAGCCAGATCCGAATTAACTATGGCTACACCTTC
v_call: TRBV3-1/TRBV3-2; d_call: .; j_call: TRBJ2-3; clone_size: .; cdr3_aa: CASSLGIADTQYF; cdr3_nt: TGTGCCAGCAGCCTAGGGATCGCAGATACGCAGTATTTT
v_call: TRBV5-1; d_call: .; j_call: TRBJ2-3; clone_size: .; cdr3_aa: CASSLEVVRGQGGTDTQYF; cdr3_nt: TGCGCCAGCAGCTTGGAGGTTGTGCGGGGCCAGGGGGGCACAGATACGCAGTATTTT
v_call: TRBV3-1/TRBV3-2; d_call: TRBD2; j_call: TRBJ2-5; clone_size: .; cdr3_aa: CASSQDWASGGYPQETQYF; cdr3_nt: TGTGCCAGCAGCCAAGATTGGGCTAGCGGGGGGTATCCCCAAGAGACCCAGTACTTC
v_call: TRBV5-1; d_call: .; j_call: TRBJ1-1; clone_size: .; cdr3_aa: CASSLDGMNTEAFF; cdr3_nt: TGCGCCAGCAGCTTGGACGGGATGAACACTGAAGCTTTCTTT
v_call: TRBV9; d_call: .; j_call: TRBJ2-2; clone_size: few; cdr3_aa: CASSVVPTGELFF; cdr3_nt: TGTGCCAGCAGCGTAGTCCCCACCGGGGAGCTGTTTTTT
v_call: TRBV19; d_call: TRBD2; j_call: TRBJ2-3; clone_size: .; cdr3_aa: CASRLAGTDTQYF; cdr3_nt: TGTGCCAGCAGACTAGCGGGCACAGATACGCAGTATTTT